Sequencing of this T cell receptor beta chain was carried out in a study of blood T cell repertoires in COVID-19. Study-wide context: The samples span acute and convalescent COVID-19 from the United States, Italy and Spain.

The data were produced by immunoSEQ multiplex PCR, yet TCRdb's version contains in-frame clones alone and is incomplete. The sample consists of about 27,000 clones, over 80% of them appearing once. The CDR3 has 14 residues. Trimming took off 2 bases at V and 4 bases at J, with 8 bases between the two ends. Germline assignment: CDR1 SGHTA and CDR2 FQGNSA. The chain is built from TRBV7-2 and TRBJ1-4; perhaps TRBD1 as D (5 bases). Input material: peripheral blood. The source of this sequence is a man aged 65-85 years with acute or convalescent COVID-19. CDR3 bases: TGTGCCAGCAGCTTATACGGGGGTAATGAAAAACTGTTTTTT. This encodes CASSLYGGNEKLFF.